The clone carrying this T cell receptor beta chain appeared a few times. The PCR employed 60 Vbeta primers together with 13 Jbeta primers. The assay was immunoSEQ multiplex PCR, and TCRdb's table has in-frame clones only and misses some. The table records 150,000 to 200,000 clones, approximately 70% of them present only once. This entry is derived from a study of cytomegalovirus exposure and HLA in healthy donors. CDR1 and CDR2 (germline): SGHRS, YFSETQ. V lost 8 bases and J lost 2, with 17 bases in between. The length of the CDR3 is 14 residues. This TCR derives from a woman aged 30 to 39 in good health and CMV-seronegative. The V gene is TRBV5-1, the J gene TRBJ2-7; tentative D call: TRBD2 (6 bases). What was sequenced was PBMCs. CDR3 DNA sequence: TGCGCCAGTCATAGCGGAGCAAGTACCTACGAGCAGTACTTC. Encoded protein: CASHSGASTYEQYF.